The clone carrying this T cell receptor (beta chain) has a single count. Antigen specificity is unknown. Patients were ineligible given autoimmune disease history or systemic immunosuppression. Blood was sampled at baseline, cycle 4 day 1, and cycle 7 day 1. This sample is drawn from a study of OX40 agonist ivuxolimab in advanced cancers. Study-wide findings and caveats: At 0.1 to 3.0 mg/kg and by week 6, CD4+ and CD8+ T cells in the blood had expanded clonally.

Data came from immunoSEQ multiplex PCR; TCRdb stores just in-frame clones and leaves some out. This sample has tens of thousands of clones, with about 88% found just once. Germline lookup yields CDR1 SGHDN and CDR2 FVKESK. The CDR3 consists of 15 residues. V dropped 0 bases and J dropped 8 bases, with 16 bases sitting between them. This sequence originates from an adult with an advanced solid tumor such as melanoma, head and neck, liver or kidney cancer. The sequencing used CD4+ or CD8+ T cells sorted from blood, collected in a trial of the OX40 agonist ivuxolimab. This chain links TRBV14 with TRBJ1-2; D gene uncertain. The DNA of the CDR3 is TGTGCCAGCAGCCAAGATCTGATGGAGGGTCGAGGCTACACCTTC. It specifies CASSQDLMEGRGYTF. Full variable domain (missing parts from reference TRBV14 and TRBJ1-2): EAGVTQFPSHSVIEKGQTVTLRCDPISGHDNLYWYRRVMGKEIKFLLHFVKESKQDESGMPNNRFLAERTGGTYSTLKVQPAELEDSGVYFCASSQDLMEGRGYTFGSGTRLTVV.